The text below deals with one TCR beta chain. TCRdb's copy holds only in-frame clones and misses some; the assay was immunoSEQ multiplex PCR. The sample has around 72,000 clones, about 80% seen once. This entry belongs to a study of radiotherapy plus CTLA-4 blockade in lung cancer. This CDR3 is built from 18 residues. Germline lookup yields CDR1 SNHLY and CDR2 FYNNEI. V was trimmed by 2 bases and J by 2 bases, leaving 19 bases between them. This rearrangement joins TRBV2 to TRBJ2-4; tentative D call: TRBD1 (6 bases). This specimen consisted of peripheral blood, obtained from a patient treated with radiotherapy plus ipilimumab. The clonotype comes from a human donor with non-small cell lung cancer who had a complete response to radiotherapy plus ipilimumab. The CDR3 DNA sequence: TGTGCCAGCAGTGAATGGGCGGGTCAGGGGCCTTCCAAAAACATTCAGTACTTC. This translates into CASSEWAGQGPSKNIQYF.